This T cell receptor beta chain derives from a study of T cell responses to AZD1222 COVID-19 vaccine. The CDR3 is 15 amino acids. V lost 2 bases, J lost 6 bases, and 9 bases stayed unmatched. Per the germline V gene, CDR1 is LNHDA and CDR2 is SQIVND (reference sequence). Study outcomes and limitations: Clonal diversity may have been underestimated, and the donors were mostly white British, with more females than males.

TCRdb keeps only in-frame clones here, not all; method: immunoSEQ multiplex PCR. The sample records 100,000 to 150,000 clones, 70% to 90% being singletons. As concerns this clone: Its cognate antigen is unknown.

Sequences were derived from peripheral blood, sampled on day 0 of AZD1222 vaccination. The clonotype originates from an adult in good health. The chain recombines TRBV19 with TRBJ2-5, with 7 bases matching TRBD2. CDR3 nucleotides: TGTGCCAGTAGTATAAGGAAGAGCGGGGCAAAGACCCAGTACTTC. The encoded protein is CASSIRKSGAKTQYF.